These 23 T cell receptor beta chains came from one sample sequenced in a study of shared clonotypes between healthy human individuals. Only in-frame clones appear in the TCRdb table, and some are missing; sequencing was by immunoSEQ multiplex PCR. The repertoire holds 650,000 to 750,000 clones, with about two thirds as singletons. The specimen was memory CD4+ T cells sorted from blood. Subset reported: CD45RA-negative fraction. The receptors were sampled from a woman aged 25 to 39 in good health.

The rearrangement uses TRBV14 and TRBJ1-1; no clear D gene. V lost 5 bases and J 7 bases, leaving 20 bases between the germline ends. The length of the CDR3 is 15 residues. Germline V lookup: CDR1 SGHDN, CDR2 FVKESK. The CDR3 sequence: CASSYPRDGPGEAFF. In nucleotides, the CDR3 is TGTGCCAGCAGCTACCCCCGAGATGGCCCAGGTGAAGCTTTCTTT.

The chain links TRBV28 to TRBJ1-5, with D uncertain. The CDR3 is made up of 13 amino acids. Per germline, CDR1 MDHEN and CDR2 SYDVKM. V was shortened by 3 bases and J by 6 bases, with 9 bases between the two germline ends. This CDR3 reads CASSLGLSQPQHF. The CDR3 bases are TGTGCCAGCAGTTTGGGCCTATCTCAGCCCCAGCATTTT.

The chain uses TRBV6-5 and TRBJ1-5; 10 nucleotides match TRBD1. The germline CDR1 and CDR2 sequences are MNHEY and SVGAGI. V gave up 9 bases and J gave up 6 bases; unmatched junction bases: 8. CDR3 length equals 14 residues. The DNA of the CDR3 is TGTGCCAGTCAACGACAGGGGGCCGGTCAGCCCCAGCATTTT. This encodes CASQRQGAGQPQHF.

V usage is TRBV2 and J usage is TRBJ2-3; a weak D match, TRBD2 (6 bases). CDR1 is SNHLY and CDR2 is FYNNEI in the germline V gene. This CDR3 is built from 15 residues. V was shortened by 7 bases and J by 0 bases, with 14 bases between the two germline ends. The CDR3 DNA reads as TGTGCCAGCACGGTAATAGCGGCTAGCACAGATACGCAGTATTTT. Its translation: CASTVIAASTDTQYF.

The chain couples TRBV6-5 to TRBJ2-7; D tentatively fits TRBD1 or TRBD2 (7 bases each). In germline, CDR1 is MNHEY, CDR2 SVGAGI. CDR3 length equals 16 residues. The V and J ends lost 0 bases and 7 bases respectively, with 19 bases between them. CDR3 region: CASSYSATHRGGEQYF. In nucleotides, the CDR3 is TGTGCCAGCAGTTACTCGGCAACTCACAGGGGAGGGGAGCAGTACTTC.

The rearrangement links TRBV10-2 to TRBJ2-7; TRBD2 agrees at 13 bases. Germline trimming cut 6 bases from V and 5 bases from J; bases unmatched to any gene: 4. CDR1 is WSHSY, CDR2 SAAADI, per germline. This CDR3 is built from 14 residues. CDR3 sequence: CASRRTSGSDEQYF. The CDR3, as DNA: TGCGCCAGCAGAAGGACTAGCGGGAGTGACGAGCAGTACTTC.

The rearrangement joins TRBV5-5 to TRBJ2-3, with D unclear. In germline, CDR1 is SGHKS, CDR2 YYEKEE (reference sequence). This CDR3 contains 15 residues. V was trimmed by 0 bases and J by 5 bases, leaving 13 bases between them. The CDR3, as DNA: TGTGCCAGCAGCTTGGCTCGCAGCCTGGGAGATACGCAGTATTTT. Encoded protein: CASSLARSLGDTQYF.

CDR3 DNA sequence: TGTGCCAGCTCGGGGACTAGCGGGAGTAATGAGTTCTTC. Translation: CASSGTSGSNEFF. The rearrangement joins TRBV18 to TRBJ2-1; TRBD2 aligns across 14 bases. The CDR3 totals 13 residues. Losses at the gene ends were 6 bases for V and 14 bases for J; bases not matched to a gene: 6. Germline V gives CDR1 KGHSH, CDR2 LQKENI.

This rearrangement joins TRBV5-4 to TRBJ2-2; the D gene is possibly TRBD2 (6 bases). The V and J ends lost 4 bases and 0 bases respectively, with 10 bases between them. Germline V gene data show CDR1 as SGHNT and CDR2 as YYREEE (reference sequence). CDR3 length: 15 residues. This CDR3 reads CASSVRGANTGELFF. The CDR3 DNA reads TGTGCCAGCAGCGTCCGCGGGGCGAACACCGGGGAGCTGTTTTTT.

The CDR3 protein is CAWSNSGSGQGETQYF. The CDR3 region has the DNA TGTGCCTGGAGTAATAGCGGGAGCGGGCAGGGGGAGACCCAGTACTTC. V gene TRBV30 combines with J gene TRBJ2-5, with TRBD2 identical over 9 bases. Trimming took 2 bases from V and 5 from J; bases not matched to a gene: 12. There are 16 residues in the CDR3. The germline CDR1 and CDR2 sequences are GTSNPN and SVGIG (reference sequence).

The CDR3 region has the DNA TGTGCCAGCAGGAAGACAGGGTCGGGAGAGCAGTACTTC. It is translated as CASRKTGSGEQYF. This chain links TRBV28 with TRBJ2-7; 7 nucleotides match TRBD1. V lost 6 bases and J lost 7; bases outside the gene matches: 9. The CDR3 extends over 13 amino acids. Germline CDR1 is MDHEN and CDR2 is SYDVKM.

This clone came up many times. V usage is TRBV19 and J usage is TRBJ1-5; D unresolved. V was trimmed by 1 base and J by 6 bases, leaving 4 bases between them. The CDR3 contains 12 residues. Germline loops: CDR1 LNHDA, CDR2 SQIVND (reference sequence). CDR3 nucleotide sequence: TGTGCCAGTAGTATAGGTGCTCAGCCCCAGCATTTT. Amino acids: CASSIGAQPQHF.

The chain employs TRBV5-8 and TRBJ2-2; D gene uncertain. V was trimmed by 3 bases and J by 6 bases, leaving 12 bases between them. CDR3 length: 14 residues. The V gene's germline CDR1 is SGHTS and CDR2 YDEGEE. CDR3 nucleotides: TGTGCCAGCAGCTACACCTCTTCCGCCGGGGAGCTGTTTTTT. Protein product: CASSYTSSAGELFF.

This clone was seen a few times. This same CDR3 is encoded by further DNA sequences in the sample. This chain joins TRBV5-5 and TRBJ1-5; D uncertain. The germline V and J ends were trimmed by 0 bases and 3 bases, with 7 bases remaining between them. CDR1 is SGHKS and CDR2 is YYEKEE in the germline V gene (reference sequence). The CDR3 totals 14 residues. The CDR3 DNA sequence: TGTGCCAGCAGCTTGGGGGAGATCAATCAGCCCCAGCATTTT. Its protein product is CASSLGEINQPQHF.

The rearrangement uses TRBV4-1 and TRBJ2-1, with 7 bases aligning to TRBD2. The germline CDR1 and CDR2 sequences are MGHRA and YSYEKL. The CDR3 spans 17 residues. Trimming cost V 1 base and J 4 bases; bases outside gene matches: 10. The CDR3 region has the DNA TGCGCCAGCAGCCAAGGCCGGACTAGTAACTCTTACAATGAGCAGTTCTTC. It translates to CASSQGRTSNSYNEQFF.

This chain joins TRBV18 and TRBJ2-5; TRBD1 matches 7 bases. Losses at the gene ends were 2 bases for V and 0 bases for J; bases not matched to a gene: 0. This CDR3 has 14 amino acids. Germline values: CDR1 KGHSH, CDR2 LQKENI. The CDR3 DNA reads TGTGCCAGCTCACCAAGGGGGCACCAAGAGACCCAGTACTTC. It yields the protein CASSPRGHQETQYF. The variable domain in full, with the rest retrieved from reference TRBV18 and TRBJ2-5, is NAGVMQNPRHLVRRRGQEARLRCSPMKGHSHVYWYRQLPEEGLKFMVYLQKENIIDESGMPKERFSAEFPKEGPSILRIQQVVRGDSAAYFCASSPRGHQETQYFGPGTRLLVL.

The rearrangement uses TRBV7-2 and TRBJ1-5; tentative D call: TRBD1 (5 bases). The CDR3 runs to 13 residues. Per germline, CDR1 SGHTA and CDR2 FQGNSA. Between the trimmed V and J ends, which lost 5 bases and 2 bases, there was a span of 7 bases. The CDR3 DNA is TGTGCCAGCAGCCGGGGGGGCAATCAGCCCCAGCATTTT. It is translated as CASSRGGNQPQHF.

J is TRBJ1-5 and V is TRBV28; D remains ambiguous. CDR1 MDHEN and CDR2 SYDVKM come from the germline V gene. This CDR3 has 14 residues. The V end was cut by 3 bases, the J end by 4 bases, with 10 bases between. The CDR3 nucleotides read TGTGCCAGCAGTTTTGGCGGATGGAATCAGCCCCAGCATTTT. It is translated as CASSFGGWNQPQHF. Supplemented by reference TRBV28 and TRBJ1-5, the full variable domain reads DVKVTQSSRYLVKRTGEKVFLECVQDMDHENMFWYRQDPGLGLRLIYFSYDVKMKEKGDIPEGYSVSREKKERFSLILESASTNQTSMYLCASSFGGWNQPQHFGDGTRLSIL.

The chain joins TRBV19 to TRBJ2-7; weak D call: TRBD2 (6 bases). The V gene's germline CDR1 is LNHDA and CDR2 SQIVND (reference sequence). The ends were cut back, 4 bases at V and 5 bases at J, with 12 bases in the middle. The CDR3 loop spans 13 amino acids. For the CDR3, the DNA is TGTGCCAGTAGTAAGCCAGGGAGGAACGAGCAGTACTTC. Its translation: CASSKPGRNEQYF.

The gene calls are TRBV5-5 and TRBJ1-5; 7 nucleotides align to TRBD1. J lost 8 bases, V lost 6 bases, and 11 bases had no gene match. The CDR3 covers 14 residues. Looked up from germline, CDR1 is SGHKS and CDR2 is YYEKEE (reference sequence). CDR3 residues: CASTIQGFEEPQHF. The CDR3 DNA reads TGTGCCAGCACCATACAGGGGTTCGAGGAGCCCCAGCATTTT.

The chain combines TRBV18 with TRBJ2-7; 7 bases agree with TRBD2. With V trimmed by 2 bases and J by 0 bases, 7 bases remained unmatched. The length of the CDR3 is 16 residues. The germline V gene encodes CDR1 KGHSH and CDR2 LQKENI. The CDR3 is CASSPVASGSSYEQYF. The CDR3 DNA follows: TGTGCCAGCTCACCAGTGGCTAGCGGCAGCTCCTACGAGCAGTACTTC.

The chain recombines TRBV5-4 with TRBJ2-1; no clear D. The length of the CDR3 is 17 residues. Germline V gene sequence: CDR1 SGHNT, CDR2 YYREEE (reference sequence). V was pared by 0 bases and J by 4 bases, with 17 bases between. The CDR3 spells CASSLADGFWRYNEQFF. CDR3 DNA: TGTGCCAGCAGCTTGGCAGATGGATTTTGGCGGTACAATGAGCAGTTCTTC.

The chain carries TRBV5-1 and TRBJ2-2, with TRBD2 matching over 16 bases. From germline, CDR1 is SGHRS and CDR2 YFSETQ. This CDR3 contains 18 residues. Trimming removed 5 bases from V and 5 bases from J; junction bases left unmatched: 9. In DNA form, the CDR3 reads TGCGCCAGCAGACCCGGGACTAGCGGGAGGGCCCGGACCGGGGAGCTGTTTTTT. Amino acids: CASRPGTSGRARTGELFF.